This T cell receptor (beta chain) was recovered during a study of blood T cell repertoires in COVID-19. Study-level background: Spain, Italy and the United States supplied samples that represented acute and convalescent COVID-19. T cells, B-cell-depleted T cells, or PBMCs supplied cDNA or gDNA.

Germline loops: CDR1 SGHAT, CDR2 FQNNGV. The CDR3 is made up of 15 amino acids. The J segment lost 8 bases and the V segment lost 0 bases, leaving 5 bases of the junction unmatched. Study processing details: Amplifying reference gene primers gave estimates of nucleated cell counts. The data were produced by immunoSEQ multiplex PCR, yet TCRdb's version contains in-frame clones alone and is incomplete. The DNA gave D and trimming, while V, J and clone size come from that table. The sample holds around 80,000 clones, about 80% seen once. The sample taken for sequencing was peripheral blood. The receptor comes from an older man with acute or convalescent COVID-19. The chain couples TRBV11-2 to TRBJ2-4; 9 nucleotides line up with TRBD1. The CDR3 region is CASSLDGTGSDIQYF. CDR3 DNA: TGTGCCAGCAGCTTAGACGGGACAGGGTCGGACATTCAGTACTTC. Filled out from reference TRBV11-2 and TRBJ2-4, the complete variable domain reads EAGVAQSPRYKIIEKRQSVAFWCNPISGHATLYWYQQILGQGPKLLIQFQNNGVVDDSQLPKDRFSAERLKGVDSTLKIQPAKLEDSAVYLCASSLDGTGSDIQYFGAGTRLSVL.